This TCR beta chain comes out of a study of blood T cell repertoires in COVID-19. Study details: Both acute and convalescent COVID-19 samples were obtained from the United States, Italy and Spain. The cDNA or gDNA used as material had been derived from T cells, B-cell-depleted T cells, or PBMCs.

Authors' methods: The authors estimated nucleated cell counts from reference gene primer amplification. Data came from immunoSEQ multiplex PCR; TCRdb stores just in-frame clones and leaves some out. V, J and clone size reflect that table, while D and trimming were determined from the DNA. The sample yields 150,000 to 200,000 clones, 75% to 90% seen once. This sequence was found in a woman aged 40 to 50 with acute or convalescent COVID-19. Material: peripheral blood.

The CDR3 DNA reads as TGCGCCAGCAGTGATCGGACAGGGTCGTCCTATGGCTACACCTTC. Its protein product is CASSDRTGSSYGYTF. The rearrangement joins TRBV5-1 to TRBJ1-2; TRBD1 matches 8 bases. The junction had 10 bases not matched to a gene; V was cut back by 5 bases and J by 4 bases. CDR1 and CDR2 from the germline V gene are SGHRS and YFSETQ. The CDR3 length is 15 residues.